The entry that follows covers one T cell receptor (beta chain) sequence. Germline CDR1 MNHEY, CDR2 SVGEGT. There are 16 residues in the CDR3. The J segment lost 3 bases and the V segment lost 6 bases, leaving 8 bases of the junction unmatched. The data were produced by immunoSEQ multiplex PCR, yet TCRdb's version contains in-frame clones alone and is incomplete. The sample includes around 200,000 clones, around nine tenths of them seen just once. The data derive from a study of blood T cell repertoires in COVID-19. The overall study: Samples came from the United States, Italy and Spain, spanning acute and convalescent COVID-19.

Sequenced: peripheral blood. J is TRBJ2-1 and V is TRBV6-2 or TRBV6-3, with 10 nucleotides matching TRBD2. The receptor was derived from a man aged 18 to 29 with active or convalescent COVID-19. The CDR3 is CASSRRTSGDYNEQFF. The CDR3 region has the DNA TGTGCCAGCAGCCGACGGACTAGCGGAGACTACAATGAGCAGTTCTTC.